This T cell receptor (beta chain) is drawn from a study of T cell changes during pregnancy in multiple sclerosis. This table comes from immunoSEQ multiplex PCR, and its TCRdb copy is limited to in-frame clones, with some not included. The sample lists around 20,000 clones, about 82% occurring once. V was pared by 3 bases and J by 4 bases, with 9 bases of the junction left unmatched. CDR1 and CDR2 (germline): SGDLS, YYNGEE. The CDR3 extends over 16 amino acids. The gene calls are TRBV9 and TRBJ2-5; 10 bases match TRBD2. Material: CD8+ T cells from peripheral blood mononuclear cells, obtained in the first trimester of pregnancy. The receptor comes from a female donor in good health, enrolled as a control in a pregnancy study. The CDR3 sequence: CASSGRAGGPPETQYF. CDR3 coding DNA: TGTGCCAGCAGCGGTCGAGCGGGAGGGCCCCCAGAGACCCAGTACTTC.